These 17 T cell receptor beta chains came from one sample sequenced in a study of blood T cell repertoires in COVID-19. The table came from immunoSEQ multiplex PCR; TCRdb's copy has only in-frame clones and leaves some out. The sample has around 150,000 clones; around 90% are singletons. Material: peripheral blood. The receptors were sampled from a woman aged 60-70 years with active or convalescent COVID-19.

The rearrangement uses TRBV6-2 or TRBV6-3 and TRBJ1-1; a possible D gene is TRBD1 (6 bases). Trimming took off 6 bases at V and 8 bases at J, with 22 bases between the two ends. This CDR3 comprises 15 residues. Looked up from germline, CDR1 is MNHEY and CDR2 is SVGEGT. The CDR3 here is CASSPDRTNTEEAFF. As DNA, the CDR3 is TGTGCCAGCAGCCCGGACAGAACTAACACTGAAGAAGCTTTCTTT.

The J gene is TRBJ2-7, the V gene TRBV10-3; D may be TRBD2 (6 bases). Trimming took off 3 bases at V and 0 bases at J, with 15 bases between the two ends. CDR3 length: 16 amino acids. In germline, CDR1 is ENHRY, CDR2 SYGVKD. The CDR3 region has the DNA TGTGCCATCAGTGAAGGGCCGGGGGTAAGCTCCTACGAGCAGTACTTC. Amino acid sequence: CAISEGPGVSSYEQYF.

The chain combines TRBV9 with TRBJ2-2, with 7 bases lining up with TRBD2. CDR1 is SGDLS, CDR2 YYNGEE, per germline. Trimming at V came to 4 bases and at J to 0 bases, leaving 9 bases not matched to a gene. This CDR3 has 17 amino acids. CDR3 sequence (DNA): TGTGCCAGCAGCTTTTCTCGAGGACTAGCGAACACCGGGGAGCTGTTTTTT. Amino acid sequence: CASSFSRGLANTGELFF.

The chain links TRBV7-9 to TRBJ1-1; TRBD1 is a possible D gene (5 bases). With 6 bases removed from V and 5 bases from J, the gap between germline ends came to 16 bases. The CDR3 loop spans 14 amino acids. Germline lookup yields CDR1 SEHNR and CDR2 FQNEAQ (reference sequence). The CDR3 coding sequence is TGTGCCAGCAGGCCATCTGGGGGGTGGACTGAAGCTTTCTTT. Its protein product is CASRPSGGWTEAFF.

The J gene is TRBJ1-2, the V gene TRBV7-9; the D is unclear. The ends were cut back, 1 base at V and 5 bases at J, with 5 bases in the middle. The CDR3 is 12 amino acids. In germline, CDR1 is SEHNR, CDR2 FQNEAQ (reference sequence). CDR3 residues: CASSLDRYGYTF. The CDR3 region has the DNA TGTGCCAGCAGCTTAGACAGATATGGCTACACCTTC.

This chain joins TRBV5-6 and TRBJ1-2; D gene uncertain. The CDR3 loop spans 14 amino acids. Per the germline V gene, CDR1 is SGHDT and CDR2 is YYEEEE. V was shortened by 3 bases and J by 2 bases, with 11 bases between the two germline ends. The CDR3 is CASSWPTWNYGYTF. The DNA of the CDR3 is TGTGCCAGCAGCTGGCCCACCTGGAACTATGGCTACACCTTC.

This chain links TRBV2 with TRBJ2-7; D may be TRBD2 (8 bases). V was shortened by 2 bases and J by 3 bases, with 14 bases between the two germline ends. The CDR3 has 15 residues. Germline loops: CDR1 SNHLY, CDR2 FYNNEI. Written as DNA, the CDR3 is TGTGCCAGCAGTGAAACGGGAGGGGGCAACTACGAGCAGTACTTC. This encodes CASSETGGGNYEQYF.

This clone showed up just a few times. The chain recombines TRBV10-3 with TRBJ2-1; 8 nucleotides line up with TRBD1. This CDR3 has 13 amino acids. V gave up 8 bases and J gave up 5 bases; unmatched junction bases: 5. The V gene's germline CDR1 is ENHRY and CDR2 SYGVKD. The CDR3 sequence is CAIGQGAHNEQFF. DNA for the CDR3: TGTGCCATCGGGCAGGGGGCCCACAATGAGCAGTTCTTC.

V gene TRBV6-2 or TRBV6-3 combines with J gene TRBJ1-1, with D possibly matching TRBD1 (6 bases). The CDR3 contains 15 residues. V was shortened by 5 bases and J by 1 base, with 14 bases between the two germline ends. The germline CDR1 and CDR2 sequences are MNHEY and SVGEGT. The CDR3 spells CASSPWTESNTEAFF. As DNA, the CDR3 is TGTGCCAGCAGTCCCTGGACAGAATCGAACACTGAAGCTTTCTTT.

This clone was picked up one time. The chain recombines TRBV30 with TRBJ1-2; the match to TRBD1 covers 10 bases. Germline CDR1 reads GTSNPN; CDR2 reads SVGIG (reference sequence). The CDR3 runs 14 residues. Trimming took 3 bases from V and 6 from J; bases not matched to a gene: 7. This CDR3 is CAWRGQGRMDGYTF. CDR3 DNA: TGTGCCTGGAGGGGACAGGGGAGGATGGATGGCTACACCTTC.

V gene TRBV6-5 combines with J gene TRBJ2-1, with 8 bases lining up with TRBD2. The germline gives CDR1 MNHEY, CDR2 SVGAGI. The junction had 5 bases not matched to a gene; V was cut back by 2 bases and J by 5 bases. This CDR3 spans 15 amino acids. CDR3 residues: CASSYGAGAHNEQFF. The CDR3, as DNA: TGTGCCAGCAGTTACGGAGCGGGGGCCCACAATGAGCAGTTCTTC.

V gene TRBV9 combines with J gene TRBJ2-2; maybe TRBD1 (6 bases). V was shortened by 3 bases and J by 0 bases, with 9 bases between the two germline ends. Germline V lookup: CDR1 SGDLS, CDR2 YYNGEE. The CDR3 covers 15 residues. The CDR3 loop is CASSASGANTGELFF. The DNA for the CDR3 is TGTGCCAGCAGCGCCTCAGGGGCGAACACCGGGGAGCTGTTTTTT.

The chain's CDR3 is CASSLVLGAEKLFF. CDR3 coding DNA: TGTGCCAGCAGCTTAGTACTGGGGGCGGAAAAACTGTTTTTT. The rearrangement links TRBV7-2 to TRBJ1-4; TRBD1 might be the D (6 bases). The CDR3 is 14 amino acids. Deletions cut 1 base from V and 8 bases from J, with 11 bases between. CDR1 is SGHTA, CDR2 FQGNSA, per germline.

This chain connects TRBV4-1 to TRBJ1-2; 7 bases agree with TRBD1. CDR1 is MGHRA and CDR2 is YSYEKL in the germline V gene. This CDR3 region has 17 residues. J was trimmed by 3 bases and V by 4 bases; bases with no gene match: 14. The CDR3 spells CASSPPVRGGADYGYTF. The CDR3 coding sequence is TGCGCCAGCAGCCCACCAGTACGAGGGGGCGCCGACTATGGCTACACCTTC.

This chain links TRBV18 with TRBJ1-1; tentative D call: TRBD1 (6 bases). Trimming removed 3 bases from V and 6 bases from J, with 14 bases in between. The CDR3 sequence is 14 residues long. The germline V gene encodes CDR1 KGHSH and CDR2 LQKENI. This CDR3 is CASSPTGTYPEAFF. Written as DNA, the CDR3 is TGTGCCAGCTCACCTACCGGGACATACCCTGAAGCTTTCTTT.

The CDR3: CASSPGIGAQDTGELFF. The CDR3 coding sequence is TGTGCCAGCTCACCAGGGATAGGGGCGCAGGACACCGGGGAGCTGTTTTTT. V gene TRBV18 combines with J gene TRBJ2-2; a possible D gene is TRBD1 (5 bases). Deletions cut 2 bases from V and 3 bases from J, with 16 bases between. CDR1 is KGHSH, CDR2 LQKENI, per germline. The CDR3 sequence is 17 residues long.

The rearrangement joins TRBV4-3 to TRBJ2-5, with D maybe TRBD1 (6 bases). CDR1 is LGHNA, CDR2 YSLEER, per germline. The CDR3 consists of 15 residues. V lost 0 bases and J 5 bases, leaving 13 bases between the germline ends. The CDR3 region has the DNA TGCGCCAGCAGCCAAGAGGCAGGGGAATGGGAGACCCAGTACTTC. Its protein is CASSQEAGEWETQYF.